A single sample gave rise to the 16 T cell receptor beta chains below, sequenced in a study of blood T cell repertoires in COVID-19. Assay used: immunoSEQ multiplex PCR; TCRdb lists only in-frame clones, some missing. This sample carries tens of thousands of clones, 70% to 75% of them seen once, and the ten largest clones take around 5.8%. The sample comprised peripheral blood. These receptors were taken from a man aged 50 to 59 with active or convalescent COVID-19.

This chain joins TRBV5-1 and TRBJ2-3; 9 nucleotides match TRBD1. With 2 bases clipped from V and 3 bases from J, the junction kept 1 base outside the gene matches. The CDR3 contains 14 residues. Per the germline V gene, CDR1 is SGHRS and CDR2 is YFSETQ. CDR3 in amino acids: CASSFGQGTDTQYF. In DNA form, the CDR3 reads TGCGCCAGCAGCTTCGGACAGGGGACAGATACGCAGTATTTT.

This clone was seen a few times. The chain couples TRBV2 to TRBJ1-6; 8 nucleotides align to TRBD1. The CDR3 is made up of 15 amino acids. CDR1 is SNHLY, CDR2 FYNNEI, per germline. V dropped 6 bases and J dropped 7; count of bases not matched to a gene: 8. The CDR3 spells CASRDRVMPNSPLHF. The CDR3 coding sequence is TGTGCCAGCAGGGACAGGGTTATGCCGAATTCACCCCTCCACTTT. Full variable domain (rest looked up from reference TRBV2 and TRBJ1-6): EPEVTQTPSHQVTQMGQEVILRCVPISNHLYFYWYRQILGQKVEFLVSFYNNEISEKSEIFDDQFSVERPDGSNFTLKIRSTKLEDSAMYFCASRDRVMPNSPLHFGNGTRLTVT.

This clone was picked up one time. This chain joins TRBV19 and TRBJ2-3; TRBD2 matches at 7 bases. Germline V gene sequence: CDR1 LNHDA, CDR2 SQIVND (reference sequence). V dropped 7 bases and J dropped 4; count of bases not matched to a gene: 2. This CDR3 is 12 amino acids long. CDR3 in DNA: TGTGCCAGTAACCGGGAGGCAGATACGCAGTATTTT. It yields the protein CASNREADTQYF.

This chain connects TRBV5-4 to TRBJ2-2; a possible D gene is TRBD2 (5 bases). CDR3 length: 15 amino acids. Trimming cost V 4 bases and J 2 bases, with 12 bases left between them. Germline CDR1 reads SGHNT; CDR2 reads YYREEE (reference sequence). CDR3 coding DNA: TGTGCCAGCAGCCTTGACTACCCAAACACCGGGGAGCTGTTTTTT. Amino acids: CASSLDYPNTGELFF.

The chain couples TRBV6-2 or TRBV6-3 to TRBJ1-1; D gene unclear. V was cut by 7 bases and J by 0 bases, with 9 bases left in between. Germline V gene data show CDR1 as MNHEY and CDR2 as SVGEGT. The CDR3 runs to 13 residues. The CDR3 DNA sequence: TGTGCCAGCACCCCTCACTTGAACACTGAAGCTTTCTTT. As protein: CASTPHLNTEAFF.

This chain uses TRBV12-3 or TRBV12-4 with TRBJ2-5; D ambiguous. The V gene lost 6 bases and the J gene lost 5 bases, with 7 bases spanning the gap. CDR3 length: 11 residues. CDR3 sequence: CASSLEETQYF. CDR3 nucleotides: TGTGCCAGCAGCTTGGAGGAGACCCAGTACTTC.

In its sample, this clone ranks as medium-sized. The chain joins TRBV3-1 (or the pseudogene TRBV3-2) to TRBJ2-7; a weak D match, TRBD1 (5 bases). The CDR3 contains 15 residues. V lost 0 bases, J lost 6 bases, and 15 bases lay in between. The germline gives CDR1 LGHDT, CDR2 YNNKEL (reference sequence). This CDR3 reads CASSQDGAAGPEQYF. CDR3 sequence (DNA): TGTGCCAGCAGCCAAGATGGGGCCGCCGGCCCCGAGCAGTACTTC.

The CDR3 here is CASRSTANTEAFF. The CDR3, as DNA: TGTGCCAGTCGATCTACAGCGAACACTGAAGCTTTCTTT. V is TRBV12-3 or TRBV12-4 and J is TRBJ1-1; D not certain. CDR3 length equals 13 residues. Trimming pared 9 bases from V and 1 base from J, leaving 12 bases between.

The chain uses TRBV5-4 and TRBJ1-2; D might be TRBD1 (6 bases). The CDR3 has 15 residues. CDR1 SGHNT and CDR2 YYREEE come from the germline V gene (reference sequence). Trimming took 4 bases from V and 8 from J, leaving 21 bases between them. This CDR3 reads CASSATGTPRGGYTF. Written as DNA, the CDR3 is TGTGCCAGCAGCGCAACGGGGACACCTCGAGGGGGCTACACCTTC.

CDR3 sequence reads: CAISDNSGGAGATGELFF. The CDR3 DNA sequence: TGTGCCATCAGCGATAATTCCGGGGGGGCAGGGGCCACCGGGGAGCTGTTTTTT. The V gene is TRBV10-3, the J gene TRBJ2-2, with 8 bases identical to TRBD2. Germline values: CDR1 ENHRY, CDR2 SYGVKD. The CDR3 has 18 amino acids. V shed 6 bases, J shed 4 bases, and the junction held 16 bases outside the gene matches.

This chain connects TRBV19 to TRBJ1-4; D is undetermined. The CDR3 totals 14 residues. Germline CDR1 LNHDA, CDR2 SQIVND (reference sequence). V lost 4 bases to trimming and J lost 8 bases, with 14 bases between them. This CDR3 reads CASSSTGSAEKLFF. The CDR3 nucleotides read TGTGCCAGTAGTAGCACCGGGTCCGCCGAAAAACTGTTTTTT.

This clone was picked up one time. V is TRBV9 and J is TRBJ2-2, with 12 bases fitting TRBD2. The junction had 1 base not matched to a gene; V was cut back by 3 bases and J by 1 base. CDR1 and CDR2 from the germline V gene are SGDLS and YYNGEE. There are 16 residues in the CDR3. CDR3: CASSATSGGNTGELFF. DNA of the CDR3: TGTGCCAGCAGCGCGACTAGCGGGGGGAACACCGGGGAGCTGTTTTTT.

The chain employs TRBV18 and TRBJ2-2, with 8 bases matching TRBD1. The germline gives CDR1 KGHSH, CDR2 LQKENI. This CDR3 is 16 amino acids long. Trimming removed 5 bases from V and 4 bases from J; junction bases left unmatched: 9. The CDR3: CASSSTGVRSTGELFF. CDR3 in DNA: TGTGCCAGCTCATCGACAGGGGTCAGGAGCACCGGGGAGCTGTTTTTT.

The chain combines TRBV5-1 with TRBJ2-7; tentatively, D is TRBD1 (6 bases). This CDR3 spans 17 amino acids. Trimming left V 2 bases short and J 2 bases short, with 20 bases between. Germline CDR1 and CDR2: SGHRS and YFSETQ. The CDR3 spells CASSFSTARQVAYEQYF. CDR3 nucleotide sequence: TGCGCCAGCAGCTTTTCCACCGCCCGACAGGTCGCCTACGAGCAGTACTTC. Complete variable domain (other parts from reference TRBV5-1 and TRBJ2-7): KAGVTQTPRYLIKTRGQQVTLSCSPISGHRSVSWYQQTPGQGLQFLFEYFSETQRNKGNFPGRFSGRQFSNSRSEMNVSTLELGDSALYLCASSFSTARQVAYEQYFGPGTRLTVT.

A remark on this clone: The identical CDR3 is also encoded by other nucleotide sequences in the sample. This rearrangement joins TRBV9 to TRBJ2-5, with D tentatively TRBD1 (6 bases). Trimming shortened V by 0 bases and J by 2 bases, and 8 bases separated the two germline ends. This CDR3 region has 14 residues. Germline CDR1 is SGDLS and CDR2 is YYNGEE. The CDR3 DNA follows: TGTGCCAGCAGCGTAGGAGGACAGCAAGAGACCCAGTACTTC. This codes for CASSVGGQQETQYF.

This clone was seen only once. This chain uses TRBV13 with TRBJ1-1; 11 bases match TRBD1. The CDR3 has 14 residues. Trimming removed 4 bases from V and 8 bases from J; junction bases left unmatched: 6. Germline V gene lookup returns CDR1 PRHDT and CDR2 FYEKMQ (reference sequence). The CDR3 coding sequence is TGTGCCAGCAGCTCCCGGGACAGGGGGTGGGAAGCTTTCTTT. Translation: CASSSRDRGWEAFF.